Below, one T cell receptor (beta chain) is given with its context. This clonotype showed up just a few times. Its antigen is currently not known. Base qualities are not at hand, and no much larger clone is one base apart. The sample originates from a study of T cells in Graves' hyperthyroidism and ophthalmopathy (dated by TCRdb to between 2019 and 2020). For the study in its entirety: Peripheral blood was sampled at the time of initial diagnosis, prior to any treatment. The paper reports TCR Vbeta CDR3 sequencing of some 140 peripheral blood samples: 43 ophthalmopathy, fewer than 80 hyperthyroidism and some 17 progressor patients. A discovery cohort of about a hundred patients, 43 with Graves' ophthalmopathy and about 58 with stable Graves' hyperthyroidism, was used to find distinguishing TCR V-J signatures. The roughly 100 discovery patients were divided at random into training and test sets in a 7:3 ratio. Prospective prediction of ophthalmopathy was tested in an independent validation cohort of 18 to 20 hyperthyroidism patients and around 16 patients who later progressed to ophthalmopathy. After blood sampling, hyperthyroidism patients were treated with methimazole at a starting dose of 30 mg daily, and ophthalmopathy patients were treated with high-dose intravenous methylprednisolone. In addition, the study compared T-cell repertoires in thyroid tissue and in blood from about six Graves' hyperthyroidism patients.

The investigation overall reported the following: A model built on a 13 V-J signature distinguished ophthalmopathy from stable hyperthyroidism, reaching over 85% sensitivity and around 81% specificity in cross-validation and 80%/75% in testing. During validation, the model predicted progression to ophthalmopathy a median of approximately 6.5 months ahead of onset, with around 71% sensitivity and 72.22% specificity. Most expanded thyroid clonotypes (frequency above 0.001) were also detected in blood, a finding suggesting that blood repertoires may reflect thyroid immune responses. Sample size was not statistically predetermined, and blinding of investigators to group allocation was not performed.

Moderately to severely active disease, a Clinical Activity Score of at least 3, a NOSPECS grade of at least 4, and a duration under 3 months were present in ophthalmopathy patients. The study excluded patients with uncontrolled infections, other autoimmune diseases, pregnancy or lactation. Diagnoses relied on clinical symptoms, serum thyroxine and TRAb, thyroid ultrasound and orbital computed tomography. Ficoll-Paque density gradient centrifugation was used to isolate PBMCs from approximately 11 ml of fresh peripheral blood. Total RNA was extracted with Trizol reagent, and quality was checked on an Agilent 2100 Bioanalyzer. TCR beta CDR3 regions were amplified from RNA transcripts. The first round of RT-PCR for the TCR CDR3 was performed with the HTBI primer set and the Qiagen OneStep RT-PCR kit. A second multiplex PCR round built the libraries, followed by size selection and purification. Paired-end sequencing of the libraries was performed with 100 bp reads on an Illumina HiSeq2000. The study's own analysis went as follows. SOAPnuke was used to process the raw data, with reads discarded if the reads contained adapters or uncalled bases, had a mean Phred below 15, or lacked an exact constant-primer or identifier match. COPE v1.2.5 was used to merge the high-quality paired reads, and each unique nucleotide sequence was defined as a clonotype. MiTCR v1.1 was used to align the clonotypes against IMGT TRBV, TRBD and TRBJ reference segments. Analysis was restricted to V-J combinations with a frequency above 0.0001, which covered 99.2% of repertoires. A TCS score was defined as the ratio between F50 (clonal expansion) and ExV (chaos), using BLOSUM62-based TCRdist between CDR3 peptides within each V-J. Welch's t-statistics and random forest reduced roughly 540 V-J features to fewer than 15, which were used in a naive Bayes classifier (R e1071). Using fastp at Q25 and MiXCR, TCRdb reprocessed the public reads and kept productive beta chains. A single entry per CDR3 protein holds the most common genes and DNA from its merged rows. The V and J calls were determined by TCRdb, not by the authors. The sample profile shows under 350,000 distinct CDR3 sequences; around 13% of them were found once. 30% to 40% of the sample is held by the ten biggest clonotypes.

Relative to germline, V is missing 4 bases and J is missing 1 base, with 20 bases of the junction outside any gene match. As encoded in the germline V gene, CDR1 is SGHVS while CDR2 is FQNEAQ. Its CDR3 holds 21 amino acids, cysteine through phenylalanine. Just CDR3 DNA is preserved here, 63 bases in frame from base 1. The chain employs TRBV7-8 and TRBJ2-2, and 8 junctional nucleotides match TRBD2. The source of this sequence is a woman aged 35 to 49 with Graves' ophthalmopathy. Sample: blood. The CDR3 has the sequence CASSSVRPTTLAGRNTGELFF. At the DNA level, the sequence is TGTGCCAGCAGCTCCGTAAGGCCGACGACCTTAGCGGGAAGGAACACCGGGGAGCTGTTTTTT.